The count of the clone carrying this T cell receptor (beta chain) is one. This sample is drawn from a study of CD8 T cells in Susac syndrome. Germline loops: CDR1 SGDLS, CDR2 YYNGEE. With 2 bases clipped from V and 4 bases from J, the junction kept 16 bases outside the gene matches. The CDR3 has 18 amino acids. Random hexamers primed reverse transcription of about 0.5 to 1 ug RNA. A multiplex approach, immunoSEQ multiplex PCR, amplified TCR beta CDR3 across 54 Vbeta and 13 Jbeta. TCRdb re-analysed the immunoSEQ multiplex PCR reads in MiXCR, keeping a single row per CDR3 protein. This sample has roughly 130,000 distinct CDR3 sequences, with 95% found just once. The authors carried out high-throughput sequencing of TCR beta. They applied it to CD8+ and CD4+ T cells obtained from blood. It was treatment-naive patients with stable or active relapsing-remitting disease who made up the multiple sclerosis controls. While CD8+ and CD4+ T cells were isolated negatively, TEMRA cells were enriched by FACS.

The specimen sequenced was CD4+ T cells from PBMCs. V gene TRBV9 combines with J gene TRBJ2-3; 7 bases agree with TRBD2. This sequence was found in a human donor with multiple sclerosis. CDR3 amino acids: CASSVSVGGSIGADTQYF. The CDR3 coding sequence is TGTGCCAGCAGCGTGAGCGTGGGAGGGAGCATAGGCGCAGATACGCAGTATTTT. The whole variable domain, remainder taken from reference TRBV9 and TRBJ2-3, is DSGVTQTPKHLITATGQRVTLRCSPRSGDLSVYWYQQSLDQGLQFLIQYYNGEERAKGNILERFSAQQFPDLHSELNLSSLELGDSALYFCASSVSVGGSIGADTQYFGPGTRLTVL.